These 3 T cell receptor beta chains were all obtained from the same sample, sequenced in a study of tumor and adjacent non-tumor tissue in lung cancer. No cell sorting was done before RNA was extracted from the tissue. More than 3 cm separated this lung sample from the edge of the tumor. A modified ARM-PCR protocol with three rounds of nested PCR amplified TCRbeta. TCRdb called the multiplex PCR reads again in MiXCR, with one record for every CDR3 protein. The data show about 50,000 distinct CDR3 sequences, 74% seen once. The sample consisted of distant non-tumor lung tissue. All receptors come from a woman aged 60-75 years with non-small cell lung cancer.

In this sample, this clonotype turned up many times. The chain has TRBV6-5 and TRBJ1-2; TRBD1 might be the D (6 bases). Germline V lookup: CDR1 MNHEY, CDR2 SVGAGI. Trimming took 6 bases from V and 7 from J, leaving 15 bases between them. CDR3 length: 13 residues. CDR3: CASRDEGVGGYTF. CDR3 DNA sequence: TGTGCCAGCAGAGACGAGGGGGTCGGTGGCTACACCTTC.

This clonotype was counted a few times. The CDR3 does not end in the conserved phenylalanine or tryptophan, so this is likely a read error. Because the CDR3's place on the DNA is in doubt, the DNA is left out and the CDR3 is given as listed by TCRdb. This chain uses TRBV6-2 or TRBV6-3 with TRBJ2-1. Per germline, CDR1 MNHEY and CDR2 SVGEGT. The CDR3 contains 11 residues when both ends are counted. The CDR3 sequence is CASSYSDERFL.

As to this clonotype: The missing conserved phenylalanine or tryptophan at the end of this CDR3 makes a read error likely. The DNA is left out, because the CDR3 cannot be placed on it with certainty; the CDR3 is given as TCRdb lists it. The chain is built from TRBV20-1 and TRBJ2-5; TRBD2, the D gene given by the table, was not confirmed from the DNA. CDR1 is DFQATT, CDR2 SNEGSKA, per germline (reference sequence). A total of 12 residues make up the CDR3, ends included. The CDR3 is CSISNMEVTLYY.